The present T cell receptor (beta chain) was sequenced within a study of shared clonotypes between healthy human individuals. V was trimmed by 3 bases and J by 6 bases, leaving 11 bases between them. This CDR3 region has 13 residues. Germline CDR1 reads GTSNPN; CDR2 reads SVGIG (reference sequence). Division of CD4+ cells produced a CD45RA+ naive subset and a CD45RA-negative memory subset. Profiling relied on immunoSEQ multiplex PCR, and the TCRdb table lists in-frame clones only, not all of them. There are approximately 1.5 million clones in the sample; 98% occur only once, and roughly 0.4% lies in the top ten.

The chain uses TRBV30 and TRBJ2-2; D possibly corresponds to TRBD2 (6 bases). Sequenced material: naive CD4+ T cells sorted from blood. Subset meaning: CD45RA+ positively selected. The receptor's source is a man aged 25 to 45 in good health. CDR3 amino acids: CAWSRRDPGELFF. Written as DNA, the CDR3 is TGTGCCTGGAGCCGGAGGGACCCCGGGGAGCTGTTTTTT.